The 20 T cell receptor beta chains below come from one sample, sequenced in a study of cytomegalovirus exposure and HLA in healthy donors. PCR used 60 Vbeta primers and 13 Jbeta primers. TCRdb's copy holds only in-frame clones and misses some; the assay was immunoSEQ multiplex PCR. Of 220,000 or so clones listed, around four fifths were seen once; the top ten hold 3.5% to 4%. The sequenced sample was PBMCs. These receptors originate from a male donor in good health and CMV-seronegative.

This rearrangement joins TRBV2 to TRBJ2-5; 7 bases are a match to TRBD2. The CDR3 covers 15 residues. Germline V CDR1 and CDR2: SNHLY, FYNNEI. The V segment lost 7 bases and the J segment 5 bases; nucleotides outside the gene matches: 13. CDR3: CASTPQTTSVETQYF. For the CDR3, the DNA is TGTGCCAGCACCCCCCAGACTACTAGCGTGGAGACCCAGTACTTC.

The chain couples TRBV30 to TRBJ1-2; TRBD1 matches 8 bases. From germline, CDR1 is GTSNPN and CDR2 SVGIG (reference sequence). J lost 1 base, V lost 7 bases, and 8 bases had no gene match. The CDR3 runs to 14 residues. This CDR3 is CASIIRGLNYGYTF. CDR3 in DNA: TGTGCCTCGATCATCAGGGGGCTTAACTATGGCTACACCTTC.

The chain recombines TRBV28 with TRBJ1-5; D unclear. Trimming took 2 bases from V and 6 from J, leaving 11 bases between them. This CDR3 spans 14 amino acids. Germline CDR1 MDHEN, CDR2 SYDVKM. The CDR3 nucleotides read TGTGCCAGCAGTTTACGCGGGGTTCGTCAGCCCCAGCATTTT. Protein product: CASSLRGVRQPQHF.

The chain employs TRBV5-6 and TRBJ2-1; D unclear. CDR3 length equals 11 residues. Trimming shortened V by 1 base and J by 10 bases, and 6 bases separated the two germline ends. Germline CDR1 SGHDT, CDR2 YYEEEE. CDR3 sequence reads: CASSLLAEQFF. The CDR3 DNA reads TGTGCCAGCAGCTTGTTGGCAGAGCAGTTCTTC.

This clone was seen a single time. The CDR3 DNA reads as TGTGCCAGCGGGAGACGTAGCTTTAATGAAAAACTGTTTTTT. Protein product: CASGRRSFNEKLFF. The chain carries TRBV6-1 and TRBJ1-4; D uncertain. The V gene's germline CDR1 is MNHNS and CDR2 SASEGT. Trimming took 8 bases from V and 4 from J, leaving 14 bases between them. There are 14 residues in the CDR3.

The rearrangement joins TRBV7-8 to TRBJ2-1, with 7 nucleotides matching TRBD2. The CDR3 totals 18 residues. Trimming took 0 bases from V and 0 from J; bases not matched to a gene: 8. Germline CDR1 is SGHVS and CDR2 is FQNEAQ. This CDR3 is CASSLAMFGRLSYNEQFF. In DNA form, the CDR3 reads TGTGCCAGCAGCTTAGCAATGTTCGGGAGGCTCTCCTACAATGAGCAGTTCTTC.

The V and J genes are TRBV2 and TRBJ1-1; D might be TRBD1 (6 bases). V lost 3 bases, J lost 4 bases, and 12 bases lay in between. Germline lookup yields CDR1 SNHLY and CDR2 FYNNEI. The CDR3 totals 14 residues. The CDR3 region is CASSDNRVATEAFF. Here the CDR3 DNA reads TGTGCCAGCAGTGATAACAGGGTGGCCACTGAAGCTTTCTTT.

The table lists this clone with a count of one. The chain employs TRBV11-2 and TRBJ2-2, with D perhaps matching TRBD1 (6 bases). The CDR3 spans 15 residues. V gave up 3 bases and J gave up 6 bases, with 14 bases separating them. Germline lookup yields CDR1 SGHAT and CDR2 FQNNGV. This CDR3 is CASSFKQGGAGELFF. CDR3 sequence (DNA): TGTGCCAGCAGCTTTAAACAGGGTGGGGCCGGGGAGCTGTTTTTT.

The rearrangement uses TRBV5-6 and TRBJ1-1, with D hard to call. CDR3 length: 13 amino acids. Trimming pared 2 bases from V and 8 bases from J, leaving 13 bases between. Per the germline V gene, CDR1 is SGHDT and CDR2 is YYEEEE. CDR3 nucleotides: TGTGCCAGCAGCTTATTGGTCCTAAGCGAAGCTTTCTTT. Amino acids: CASSLLVLSEAFF. Full variable domain (outside the CDR3, taken from reference TRBV5-6 and TRBJ1-1): DAGVTQSPTHLIKTRGQQVTLRCSPKSGHDTVSWYQQALGQGPQFIFQYYEEEERQRGNFPDRFSGHQFPNYSSELNVNALLLGDSALYLCASSLLVLSEAFFGQGTRLTVV.

This rearrangement joins TRBV5-1 to TRBJ1-5, with 8 bases matching TRBD1. Germline trimming cut 0 bases from V and 3 bases from J; bases unmatched to any gene: 5. Germline V gene data show CDR1 as SGHRS and CDR2 as YFSETQ. This CDR3 is built from 16 residues. This CDR3 is CASSLGPTGANQPQHF. Here the CDR3 DNA reads TGCGCCAGCAGCTTGGGTCCGACAGGGGCCAATCAGCCCCAGCATTTT.

The chain employs TRBV6-1 and TRBJ2-1; 13 nucleotides match TRBD2. With V trimmed by 5 bases and J by 9 bases, 7 bases remained unmatched. The CDR3 sequence is 15 residues long. The germline CDR1 and CDR2 sequences are MNHNS and SASEGT. The CDR3 reads CASSTTSGRAGEQFF. CDR3 in DNA: TGTGCCAGCAGTACCACTAGCGGGAGGGCCGGTGAGCAGTTCTTC.

The sample holds a few counts of this clone. The chain uses TRBV5-4 and TRBJ1-5; D uncertain. There are 15 residues in the CDR3. The ends were cut back, 1 base at V and 4 bases at J, with 12 bases in the middle. Germline CDR1 and CDR2: SGHNT and YYREEE (reference sequence). Here the CDR3 DNA reads TGTGCCAGCAGCTTGATGGCGGCCGGTAATCAGCCCCAGCATTTT. Translated: CASSLMAAGNQPQHF.

This clone has a single count. This CDR3 reads CASSSYRGLSGNTIYF. The CDR3 DNA sequence: TGTGCCAGCAGTTCATACAGGGGGCTAAGTGGAAACACCATATATTTT. This chain joins TRBV28 and TRBJ1-3; 9 positions agree with TRBD1. This CDR3 contains 16 residues. V was clipped by 4 bases and J by 3 bases; unmatched bases: 7. From germline, CDR1 is MDHEN and CDR2 SYDVKM.

V and J are TRBV28 and TRBJ2-5; D gene unclear. Germline V gene data show CDR1 as MDHEN and CDR2 as SYDVKM. V lost 2 bases to trimming and J lost 5 bases, with 15 bases between them. The CDR3 has 15 amino acids. CDR3: CASSLAGNARETQYF. The CDR3 DNA follows: TGTGCCAGCAGTTTAGCCGGCAATGCTAGGGAGACCCAGTACTTC.

The genes are TRBV6-6 and TRBJ2-5; possibly TRBD2 for D (5 bases). The DNA end is a closer match to TRBJ2-7, so the J assignment may be wrong. Germline V gene sequence: CDR1 MNHNY, CDR2 SVGAGI (reference sequence). The length of the CDR3 is 14 residues. CDR3 coding DNA: TGTGCCAGCAGGAGTAGCGTCTCATCCTACGAGCAGTACTTC. Translated: CASRSSVSSYEQYF.

V gene TRBV6-6 combines with J gene TRBJ2-5; TRBD2 matches 7 bases. Gene TRBJ2-7 matches the end of the DNA better, so the J call may be wrong. The length of the CDR3 is 14 residues. Germline V gives CDR1 MNHNY, CDR2 SVGAGI (reference sequence). The CDR3 nucleotides are TGTGCCAGCAGTTTTTCCAGGGAGGGCTACGAGCAGTACTTC. Translation gives CASSFSREGYEQYF.

The CDR3 region has the DNA TGTGCCAGCTACAGGACCCCGGGCTTAGATGAGCAGTTCTTC. Amino acid sequence: CASYRTPGLDEQFF. The rearrangement links TRBV28 to TRBJ2-1; tentatively, D is TRBD1 (5 bases). Germline values: CDR1 MDHEN, CDR2 SYDVKM. Trimming took 8 bases from V and 8 from J, leaving 19 bases between them. CDR3 size: 14 residues.

The rearrangement uses TRBV9 and TRBJ2-7, with 9 bases lining up with TRBD2. This CDR3 spans 14 amino acids. Germline V gene data show CDR1 as SGDLS and CDR2 as YYNGEE. V dropped 1 base and J dropped 7; count of bases not matched to a gene: 6. The CDR3 coding sequence is TGTGCCAGCAGCGTATTAGCGGGAGAAGTGGAGCAGTACTTC. Its protein is CASSVLAGEVEQYF.

For this clone: The junction departs from the called germline gene at one end, perhaps through a read error. CDR3 loop: CASSLVEGEDQHF. The CDR3 DNA is TGTGCCAGCAGTTTGGTAGAGGGGGAAGACCAGCATTTT. V is TRBV5-5 and J is TRBJ1-5; weak D call: TRBD1 (6 bases). Germline CDR1 SGHKS, CDR2 YYEKEE (reference sequence). The CDR3 length is 13 residues. Combining the CDR3 with reference TRBV5-5 and TRBJ1-5 gives the whole variable domain DAGVTQSPTHLIKTRGQQVTLRCSPISGHKSVSWYQQVLGQGPQFIFQYYEKEERGRGNFPDRFSARQFPNYSSELNVNALLLGDSALYLCASSLVEGEDQHFGDGTRLSIL.

The V and J genes are TRBV18 and TRBJ1-2; D gene uncertain. CDR3 length equals 14 residues. Germline V lookup: CDR1 KGHSH, CDR2 LQKENI. V lost 6 bases, J lost 5 bases, and 16 bases lay in between. The CDR3 region has the DNA TGTGCCAGCTCCCCGGGAACGGAGACTTATGGCTACACCTTC. This encodes CASSPGTETYGYTF.